The entry below describes one TCR beta chain. Antigen unknown. Germline lookup yields CDR1 SGHNT and CDR2 YYREEE (reference sequence). V was clipped by 8 bases and J by 4 bases, with 18 bases between them. The CDR3 contains 14 residues. This sample stems from a study of cytomegalovirus exposure and HLA in healthy donors. In the study overall: A later analysis reported the 120 or so validation repertoires used the same platform as the 550 to 700 first-cohort repertoires.

Study results and caveats: Specific recognition of CMV antigens was confirmed in vitro for a few chains (all CMV-associated).

Assay: immunoSEQ multiplex PCR; the TCRdb copy retains only in-frame clones and omits some. The profile covers 200,000 to 250,000 clones, with over 80% appearing a single time and roughly 13% taken by the ten largest. Sequencing was performed on PBMCs. The chain is built from TRBV5-4 and TRBJ1-1, with D tentatively TRBD1 (6 bases). The sequence came from a woman aged 25 to 45 in good health and CMV-seropositive. The CDR3 coding sequence is TGTGCCAGTACCACCGAACAGGGAATCACTGAAGCTTTCTTT. This codes for CASTTEQGITEAFF.